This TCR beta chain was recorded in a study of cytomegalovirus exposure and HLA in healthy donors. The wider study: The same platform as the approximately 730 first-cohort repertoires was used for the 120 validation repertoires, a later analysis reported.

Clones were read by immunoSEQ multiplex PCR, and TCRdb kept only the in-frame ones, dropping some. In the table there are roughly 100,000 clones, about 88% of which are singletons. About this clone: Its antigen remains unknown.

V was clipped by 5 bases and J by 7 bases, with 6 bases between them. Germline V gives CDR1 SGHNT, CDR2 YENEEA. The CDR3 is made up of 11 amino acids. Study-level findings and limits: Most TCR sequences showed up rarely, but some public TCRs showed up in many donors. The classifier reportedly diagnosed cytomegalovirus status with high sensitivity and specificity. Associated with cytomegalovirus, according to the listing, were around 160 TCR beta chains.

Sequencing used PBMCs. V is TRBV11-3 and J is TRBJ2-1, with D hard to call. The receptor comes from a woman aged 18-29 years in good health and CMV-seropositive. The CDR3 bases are TGTGCCAGCAGCCCGGGTAATGAGCAGTTCTTC. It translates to CASSPGNEQFF.